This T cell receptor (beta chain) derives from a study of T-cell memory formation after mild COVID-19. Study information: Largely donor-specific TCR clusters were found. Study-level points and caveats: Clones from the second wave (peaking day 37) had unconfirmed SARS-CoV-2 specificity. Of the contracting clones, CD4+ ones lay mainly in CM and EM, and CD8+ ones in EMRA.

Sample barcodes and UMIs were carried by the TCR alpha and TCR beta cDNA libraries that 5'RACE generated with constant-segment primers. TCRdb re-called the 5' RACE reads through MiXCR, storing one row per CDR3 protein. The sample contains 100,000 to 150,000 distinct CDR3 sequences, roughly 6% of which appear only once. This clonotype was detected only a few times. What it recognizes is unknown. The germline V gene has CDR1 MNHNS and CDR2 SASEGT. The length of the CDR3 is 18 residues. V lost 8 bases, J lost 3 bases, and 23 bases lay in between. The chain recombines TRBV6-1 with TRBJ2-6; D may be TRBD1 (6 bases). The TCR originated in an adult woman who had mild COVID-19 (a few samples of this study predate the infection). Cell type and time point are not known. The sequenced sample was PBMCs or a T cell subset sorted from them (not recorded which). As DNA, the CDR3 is TGTGCCAGCTCAGGGGTGGGGCAGACTTGGGTTGGGGCCAACGTCCTGACTTTC. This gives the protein CASSGVGQTWVGANVLTF.